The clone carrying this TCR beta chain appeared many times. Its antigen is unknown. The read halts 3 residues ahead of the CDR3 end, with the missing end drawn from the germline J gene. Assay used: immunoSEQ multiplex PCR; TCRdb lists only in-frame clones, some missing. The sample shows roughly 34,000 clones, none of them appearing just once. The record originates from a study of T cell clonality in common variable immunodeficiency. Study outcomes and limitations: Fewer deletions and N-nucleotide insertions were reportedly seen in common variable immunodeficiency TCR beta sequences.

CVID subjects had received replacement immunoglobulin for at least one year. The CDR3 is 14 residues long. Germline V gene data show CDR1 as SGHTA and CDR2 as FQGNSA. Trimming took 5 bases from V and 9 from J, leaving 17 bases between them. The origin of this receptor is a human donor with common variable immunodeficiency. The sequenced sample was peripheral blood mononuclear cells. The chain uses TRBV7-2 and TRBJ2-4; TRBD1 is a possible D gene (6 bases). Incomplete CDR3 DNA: TGTGCCAGCAGCGTCCAACAGGGTACTAGCATT. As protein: CASSVQQGTSI. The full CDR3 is CASSVQQGTSIQYF.